Below, 6 T cell receptor beta chains from the same sample are listed, as sequenced in a study of glioma-infiltrating T cells after dendritic cell vaccination. The data were produced by immunoSEQ multiplex PCR, yet TCRdb's version contains in-frame clones alone and is incomplete. The sample gives roughly 85,000 clones, around 85% of which show up once; around 8.5% is in the top ten. As for time point: after dendritic cell vaccination, including at tumor progression/relapse. The sequences come from blood, collected after dendritic cell vaccination. The receptors were gathered from a human donor with glioblastoma.

This chain uses TRBV5-1 with TRBJ2-5; D may be TRBD2 (6 bases). CDR3 length: 13 amino acids. Germline V gene data show CDR1 as SGHRS and CDR2 as YFSETQ. Between the trimmed V and J ends, which lost 0 bases and 5 bases, there was a span of 8 bases. CDR3 DNA sequence: TGCGCCAGCAGCTTGGGACTAGAGGAGACCCAGTACTTC. It translates to CASSLGLEETQYF.

The chain uses TRBV9 and TRBJ1-2; the D gene is possibly TRBD1 (6 bases). The germline V gene encodes CDR1 SGDLS and CDR2 YYNGEE. The CDR3 is made up of 18 amino acids. V shed 0 bases and J shed 1 base, with 19 bases lying between them. The DNA of the CDR3 is TGTGCCAGCAGCGTAGGAGGGGGGAGGGGAGAGGGTAACTATGGCTACACCTTC. Translated: CASSVGGGRGEGNYGYTF.

The chain uses TRBV28 and TRBJ1-5; D gene ambiguous. The germline V gene encodes CDR1 MDHEN and CDR2 SYDVKM. Trimming removed 3 bases at V and 6 bases at J, with 15 bases between. CDR3 length equals 15 residues. The CDR3 is CASSFHRGASQPQHF. DNA of the CDR3: TGTGCCAGCAGTTTCCATCGCGGAGCGAGTCAGCCCCAGCATTTT.

The chain joins TRBV7-2 to TRBJ1-5; TRBD1 might be the D (6 bases). This CDR3 is 15 amino acids long. The V gene's germline CDR1 is SGHTA and CDR2 FQGNSA. V lost 5 bases to trimming and J lost 0 bases, with 11 bases between them. The DNA of the CDR3 is TGTGCCAGCAGCCAGGACAGCTATAGCAATCAGCCCCAGCATTTT. The encoded protein is CASSQDSYSNQPQHF.

This chain uses TRBV4-1 with TRBJ1-2; D not certain. Germline V CDR1 and CDR2: MGHRA, YSYEKL. The CDR3 is made up of 15 amino acids. V was pared by 3 bases and J by 4 bases, with 15 bases between. The CDR3 region is CASSQGTVRRYGYTF. The CDR3 DNA sequence: TGCGCCAGCAGCCAGGGCACCGTCAGACGCTATGGCTACACCTTC.

The chain employs TRBV11-2 and TRBJ1-1; 8 nucleotides align to TRBD1. With 6 bases clipped from V and 5 bases from J, the junction kept 8 bases outside the gene matches. CDR3 length: 14 amino acids. Germline V gene sequence: CDR1 SGHAT, CDR2 FQNNGV. DNA for the CDR3: TGTGCCAGCAGACTCGGACAGGGATGGACTGAAGCTTTCTTT. Amino acids: CASRLGQGWTEAFF.